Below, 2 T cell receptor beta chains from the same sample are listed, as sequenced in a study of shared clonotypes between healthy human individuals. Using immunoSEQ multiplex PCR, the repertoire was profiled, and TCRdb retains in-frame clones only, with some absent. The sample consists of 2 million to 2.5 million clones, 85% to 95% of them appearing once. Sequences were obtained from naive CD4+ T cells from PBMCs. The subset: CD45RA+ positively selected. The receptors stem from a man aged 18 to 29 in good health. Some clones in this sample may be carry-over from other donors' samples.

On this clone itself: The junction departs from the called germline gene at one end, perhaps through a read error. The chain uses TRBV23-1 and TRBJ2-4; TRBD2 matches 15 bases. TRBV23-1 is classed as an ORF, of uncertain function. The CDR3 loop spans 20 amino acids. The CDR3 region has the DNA TGCGCCAGCAGTCAAAACACACCCAGACAACCTGCGGGACTAGCGGGAGGATGGCACTTC. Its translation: CASSQNTPRQPAGLAGGWHF.

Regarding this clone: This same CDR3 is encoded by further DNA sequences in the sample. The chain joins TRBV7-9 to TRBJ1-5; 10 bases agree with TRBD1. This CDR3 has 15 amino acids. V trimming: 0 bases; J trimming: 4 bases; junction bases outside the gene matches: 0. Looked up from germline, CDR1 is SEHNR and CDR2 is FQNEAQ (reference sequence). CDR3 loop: CASSLAGQGNQPQHF. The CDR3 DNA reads TGTGCCAGCAGCTTAGCGGGACAGGGGAATCAGCCCCAGCATTTT.